The next 18 T cell receptor beta chains were all read from a single sample in a study of high-grade serous ovarian cancer treatment subgroups. The table came from immunoSEQ multiplex PCR; TCRdb's copy has only in-frame clones and leaves some out. The table includes about 11,000 clones, around 86% detected once. Tumor samples were obtained before definitive surgery or chemotherapy. Source material: tumor tissue. These receptors were obtained from a human donor with high-grade serous ovarian cancer.

The chain has TRBV5-4 and TRBJ2-6, with D perhaps being TRBD1 or TRBD2 (5 bases each). The CDR3 loop spans 16 amino acids. Looked up from germline, CDR1 is SGHNT and CDR2 is YYREEE (reference sequence). Between the trimmed V and J ends, which lost 3 bases and 0 bases, there was a span of 10 bases. The CDR3 region has the DNA TGTGCCAGCAGCTCGGGACGGGCCTCTGGGGCCAACGTCCTGACTTTC. Translation gives CASSSGRASGANVLTF.

As DNA, the CDR3 is TGCGCCAGCAGCCAAGATCGAGGAGATGCCTACGAGCAGTACTTC. It is translated as CASSQDRGDAYEQYF. The gene calls are TRBV4-1 and TRBJ2-7; no definite D call. The length of the CDR3 is 15 residues. Trimming took off 0 bases at V and 2 bases at J, with 11 bases between the two ends. Germline lookup yields CDR1 MGHRA and CDR2 YSYEKL.

The gene calls are TRBV27 and TRBJ2-1, with TRBD2 matching over 14 bases. V lost 2 bases to trimming and J lost 0 bases; unmatched junction nucleotides: 15. There are 22 residues in the CDR3. The germline V gene encodes CDR1 MNHEY and CDR2 SMNVEV (reference sequence). The CDR3 loop is CASSLRRPPGLAGVSSYNEQFF. In DNA, the CDR3 is TGTGCCAGCAGTTTACGCCGGCCTCCGGGACTAGCGGGGGTGAGCTCCTACAATGAGCAGTTCTTC.

The V gene is TRBV5-6, the J gene TRBJ2-7, with TRBD1 as a possible D gene (5 bases). V was cut by 7 bases and J by 2 bases, with 13 bases left in between. The CDR3 is made up of 13 amino acids. CDR1 and CDR2 from the germline V gene are SGHDT and YYEEEE. CDR3 DNA: TGTGCCAGCCACGAGCTAGGGGCCTACGAGCAGTACTTC. It translates to CASHELGAYEQYF.

The chain is built from TRBV9 and TRBJ2-1; perhaps D is TRBD1 or TRBD2 (5 bases each). CDR3 length equals 15 residues. From germline, CDR1 is SGDLS and CDR2 YYNGEE. V was clipped by 3 bases and J by 0 bases, with 10 bases between them. The CDR3 region is CASSAGTSSYNEQFF. The CDR3 DNA follows: TGTGCCAGCAGCGCCGGGACCAGCTCCTACAATGAGCAGTTCTTC.

This clone has just one count. The V call is TRBV28, the J call TRBJ2-7; TRBD1 might be the D (6 bases). The V end lost 8 bases, the J end lost 2 bases, and 10 bases lay between the germline ends. CDR3 length: 12 residues. CDR1 is MDHEN, CDR2 SYDVKM, per germline. The CDR3 DNA follows: TGTGCCAGCGGACAGCCTACCTACGAGCAGTACTTC. This translates into CASGQPTYEQYF. Filled out from reference TRBV28 and TRBJ2-7, the complete variable domain reads DVKVTQSSRYLVKRTGEKVFLECVQDMDHENMFWYRQDPGLGLRLIYFSYDVKMKEKGDIPEGYSVSREKKERFSLILESASTNQTSMYLCASGQPTYEQYFGPGTRLTVT.

The chain is built from TRBV11-2 and TRBJ2-1; D ambiguous. This CDR3 comprises 13 residues. Trimming shortened V by 4 bases and J by 9 bases, and 13 bases separated the two germline ends. CDR1 and CDR2 (germline): SGHAT, FQNNGV. The CDR3 sequence is CASSWVEAGEQFF. DNA of the CDR3: TGTGCCAGCAGCTGGGTTGAGGCTGGTGAGCAGTTCTTC.

The chain links TRBV2 to TRBJ1-6; TRBD1 aligns across 8 bases. The CDR3 spans 14 residues. Germline CDR1 and CDR2: SNHLY and FYNNEI. V lost 5 bases and J lost 10; bases outside the gene matches: 7. Here the CDR3 DNA reads TGTGCCAGCAGTTACGGACAGGGACGGTCACCCCTCCACTTT. It yields the protein CASSYGQGRSPLHF.

The V call is TRBV7-9, the J call TRBJ2-5, with D possibly matching TRBD2 (7 bases). Trimming pared 5 bases from V and 5 bases from J, leaving 18 bases between. Germline V CDR1 and CDR2: SEHNR, FQNEAQ (reference sequence). The CDR3 sequence is 15 residues long. CDR3 sequence: CASSGEGVVGETQYF. DNA for the CDR3: TGTGCCAGCAGCGGGGAGGGGGTGGTTGGTGAGACCCAGTACTTC.

The chain links TRBV7-2 to TRBJ2-1; D gene unclear. V lost 0 bases and J lost 0, with 12 bases in between. This CDR3 comprises 17 residues. The germline CDR1 and CDR2 sequences are SGHTA and FQGNSA. CDR3 region: CASSLAVPTASYNEQFF. In DNA form, the CDR3 reads TGTGCCAGCAGCTTAGCGGTTCCAACCGCCTCCTACAATGAGCAGTTCTTC.

The V and J genes are TRBV11-3 and TRBJ2-2, with unresolved D. CDR1 is SGHNT, CDR2 YENEEA, per germline. V shed 5 bases and J shed 1 base, with 5 bases lying between them. The CDR3 contains 13 residues. The CDR3 loop is CASSRQNTGELFF. The CDR3, as DNA: TGTGCCAGCAGCCGACAGAACACCGGGGAGCTGTTTTTT.

V usage is TRBV9 and J usage is TRBJ1-1; D call uncertain. Germline V gives CDR1 SGDLS, CDR2 YYNGEE. The V and J ends lost 1 base and 2 bases respectively, with 6 bases between them. This CDR3 spans 13 amino acids. The CDR3 sequence is CASSVTHNTEAFF. The CDR3 nucleotides read TGTGCCAGCAGCGTAACCCACAACACTGAAGCTTTCTTT. Filled out from reference TRBV9 and TRBJ1-1, the complete variable domain reads DSGVTQTPKHLITATGQRVTLRCSPRSGDLSVYWYQQSLDQGLQFLIQYYNGEERAKGNILERFSAQQFPDLHSELNLSSLELGDSALYFCASSVTHNTEAFFGQGTRLTVV.

The rearrangement uses TRBV2 and TRBJ1-6; D remains unclear. The CDR3 loop spans 14 amino acids. Trimming stripped 6 bases from V and 7 bases from J, with 13 bases between. Germline CDR1 and CDR2: SNHLY and FYNNEI. This CDR3 is CASRAGLRNSPLHF. The CDR3 bases are TGTGCCAGCAGGGCGGGTCTGAGGAATTCACCCCTCCACTTT.

This clone was detected only a few times. The rearrangement links TRBV19 to TRBJ1-5; no clear D gene. V lost 4 bases, J lost 0 bases, and 10 bases lay in between. The germline CDR1 and CDR2 sequences are LNHDA and SQIVND (reference sequence). The CDR3 extends over 15 amino acids. The CDR3 region has the DNA TGTGCCAGTAGTACGGATCCTTATAGCAATCAGCCCCAGCATTTT. Translation gives CASSTDPYSNQPQHF.

The chain couples TRBV28 to TRBJ2-6, with D tentatively TRBD1 (6 bases). V dropped 5 bases and J dropped 0 bases, with 14 bases sitting between them. Germline lookup yields CDR1 MDHEN and CDR2 SYDVKM. This CDR3 is built from 17 residues. DNA of the CDR3: TGTGCCAGCAGTCAAAGGACAGAAGCCTCTGGGGCCAACGTCCTGACTTTC. This translates into CASSQRTEASGANVLTF.

The chain uses TRBV28 and TRBJ2-4; D is unresolved. V was shortened by 2 bases and J by 13 bases, with 12 bases between the two germline ends. Germline CDR1 MDHEN, CDR2 SYDVKM. CDR3 length: 12 amino acids. The CDR3 DNA sequence: TGTGCCAGCAGTTTAACGGCATTTACCCAGTACTTC. Amino acids: CASSLTAFTQYF. Full variable domain (remainder filled in from reference TRBV28 and TRBJ2-4): DVKVTQSSRYLVKRTGEKVFLECVQDMDHENMFWYRQDPGLGLRLIYFSYDVKMKEKGDIPEGYSVSREKKERFSLILESASTNQTSMYLCASSLTAFTQYFGAGTRLSVL.

The table lists this clone with a few counts. The gene calls are TRBV5-1 and TRBJ1-4, with D unclear. CDR3 length equals 13 residues. From germline, CDR1 is SGHRS and CDR2 YFSETQ. V lost 4 bases and J 5 bases, leaving 9 bases between the germline ends. The CDR3 sequence: CASSLGPNEKLFF. In DNA, the CDR3 is TGCGCCAGCAGCCTAGGACCCAATGAAAAACTGTTTTTT.

The chain couples TRBV5-5 to TRBJ1-3, with D hard to call. The V and J ends lost 1 base and 8 bases respectively, with 10 bases between them. The CDR3 runs to 13 residues. CDR1 is SGHKS and CDR2 is YYEKEE in the germline V gene (reference sequence). The DNA of the CDR3 is TGTGCCAGCAGCTTGAGGCCAGTGGACACCATATATTTT. Protein: CASSLRPVDTIYF.